One sample yielded the 3 T cell receptor beta chains listed below, sequenced in a study of blood T cell repertoires in COVID-19. Data came from immunoSEQ multiplex PCR; TCRdb stores just in-frame clones and leaves some out. Among tens of thousands of clones, roughly 79% were seen once, and the ten largest hold around 5%. The sample was peripheral blood. All receptors derive from an elderly man with COVID-19, enrolled during active disease.

The V and J genes are TRBV29-1 and TRBJ2-7, with 11 bases matching TRBD1. Trimming removed 4 bases from V and 3 bases from J; junction bases left unmatched: 5. This CDR3 comprises 14 residues. Germline V CDR1 and CDR2: SQVTM, ANQGSEA. The CDR3 DNA sequence: TGCAGCGTTGGGCCCGGGACAGGGGGCTACGAGCAGTACTTC. Its translation is CSVGPGTGGYEQYF.

Turning to this clone: At one of its ends the junction is not consistent with the germline gene, which may arise from a read error. The chain has TRBV28 and TRBJ1-5; 10 nucleotides align to TRBD1. CDR1 and CDR2 (germline): MDHEN, SYDVKM. The CDR3 totals 15 residues. CDR3 nucleotide sequence: TGTGCCAGCAGTTCCCCAGGGACAGGGGATCAGACCCAGCATTTT. This translates into CASSSPGTGDQTQHF. The whole variable domain, remainder taken from reference TRBV28 and TRBJ1-5, is DVKVTQSSRYLVKRTGEKVFLECVQDMDHENMFWYRQDPGLGLRLIYFSYDVKMKEKGDIPEGYSVSREKKERFSLILESASTNQTSMYLCASSSPGTGDQTQHFGDGTRLSIL.

The J gene is TRBJ1-2, the V gene TRBV7-9; 7 bases are shared with TRBD1. The CDR3 runs to 13 residues. The ends lost 5 bases at V and 4 bases at J; junction bases unmatched: 4. Per the germline V gene, CDR1 is SEHNR and CDR2 is FQNEAQ (reference sequence). The CDR3 DNA is TGTGCCAGCAGCCCCGGGACAGCCTATGGCTACACCTTC. It specifies CASSPGTAYGYTF.